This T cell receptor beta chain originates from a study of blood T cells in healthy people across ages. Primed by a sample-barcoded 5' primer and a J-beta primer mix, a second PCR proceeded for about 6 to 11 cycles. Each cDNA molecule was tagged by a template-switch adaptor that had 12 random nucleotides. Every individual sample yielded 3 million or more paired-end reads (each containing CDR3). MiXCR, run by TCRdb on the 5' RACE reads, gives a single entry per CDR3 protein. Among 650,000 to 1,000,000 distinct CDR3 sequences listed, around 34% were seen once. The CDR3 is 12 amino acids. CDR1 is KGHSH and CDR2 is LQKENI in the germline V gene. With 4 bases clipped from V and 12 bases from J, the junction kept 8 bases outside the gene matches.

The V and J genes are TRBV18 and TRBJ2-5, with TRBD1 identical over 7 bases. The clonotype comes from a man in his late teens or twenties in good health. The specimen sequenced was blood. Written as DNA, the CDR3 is TGTGCCAGCTCACGGGAAACGGGACAGAAGTACTTC. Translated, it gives CASSRETGQKYF.